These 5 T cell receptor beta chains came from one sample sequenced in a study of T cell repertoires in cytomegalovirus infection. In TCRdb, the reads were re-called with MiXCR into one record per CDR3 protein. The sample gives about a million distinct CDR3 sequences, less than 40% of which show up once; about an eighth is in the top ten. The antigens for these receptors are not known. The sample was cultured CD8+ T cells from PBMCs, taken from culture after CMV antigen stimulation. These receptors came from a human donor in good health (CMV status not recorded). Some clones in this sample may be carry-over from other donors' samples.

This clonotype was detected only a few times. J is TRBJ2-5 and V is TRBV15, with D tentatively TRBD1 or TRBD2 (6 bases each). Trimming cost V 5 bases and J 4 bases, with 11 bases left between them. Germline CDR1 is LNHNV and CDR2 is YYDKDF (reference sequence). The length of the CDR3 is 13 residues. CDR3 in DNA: TGTGCCACCAGCCTAGAGGGGGGAGAGACCCAGTACTTC. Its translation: CATSLEGGETQYF.

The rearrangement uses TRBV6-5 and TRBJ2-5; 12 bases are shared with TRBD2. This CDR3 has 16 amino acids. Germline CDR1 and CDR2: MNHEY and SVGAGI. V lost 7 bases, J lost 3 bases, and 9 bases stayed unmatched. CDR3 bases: TGTGCCAGCACCCCGTCACCTAGCGGGGGGGAAGAGACCCAGTACTTC. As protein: CASTPSPSGGEETQYF.

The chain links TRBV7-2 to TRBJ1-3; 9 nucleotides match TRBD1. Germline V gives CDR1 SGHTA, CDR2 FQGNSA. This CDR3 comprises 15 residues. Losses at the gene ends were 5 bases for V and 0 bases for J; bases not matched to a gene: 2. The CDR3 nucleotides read TGTGCCAGCAGCAAGACAGGGGGCTCTGGAAACACCATATATTTT. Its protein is CASSKTGGSGNTIYF.

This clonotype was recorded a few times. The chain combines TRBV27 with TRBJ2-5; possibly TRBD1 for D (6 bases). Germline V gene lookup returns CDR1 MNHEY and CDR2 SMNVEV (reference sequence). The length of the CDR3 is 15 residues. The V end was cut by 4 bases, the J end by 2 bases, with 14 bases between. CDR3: CASSSRDTRQETQYF. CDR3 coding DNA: TGTGCCAGCAGTTCCAGGGACACCCGACAAGAGACCCAGTACTTC.

The CDR3 sequence is CASRGGARDEQFF. CDR3 coding DNA: TGTGCCAGCAGAGGGGGCGCCCGGGATGAGCAGTTCTTC. This sequence joins TRBV7-9 and TRBJ2-1, with 7 bases fitting TRBD1. This CDR3 comprises 13 residues. Germline V gives CDR1 SEHNR, CDR2 FQNEAQ (reference sequence). Trimming removed 6 bases from V and 8 bases from J; junction bases left unmatched: 7.